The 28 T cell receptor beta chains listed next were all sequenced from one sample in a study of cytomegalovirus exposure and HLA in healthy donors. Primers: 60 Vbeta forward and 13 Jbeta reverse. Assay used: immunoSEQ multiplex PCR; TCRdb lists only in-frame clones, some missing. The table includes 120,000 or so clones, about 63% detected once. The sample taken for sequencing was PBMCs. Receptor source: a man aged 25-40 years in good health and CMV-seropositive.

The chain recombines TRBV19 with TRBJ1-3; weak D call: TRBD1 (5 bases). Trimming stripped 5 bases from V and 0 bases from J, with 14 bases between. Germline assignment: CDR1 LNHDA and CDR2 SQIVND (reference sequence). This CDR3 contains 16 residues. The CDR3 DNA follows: TGTGCCAGTAGTGCATCCAGGGTGTACTCTGGAAACACCATATATTTT. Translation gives CASSASRVYSGNTIYF.

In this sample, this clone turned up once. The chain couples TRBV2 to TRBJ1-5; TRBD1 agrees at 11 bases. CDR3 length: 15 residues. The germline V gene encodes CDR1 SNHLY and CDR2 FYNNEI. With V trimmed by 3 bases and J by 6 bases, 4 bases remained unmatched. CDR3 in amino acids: CASSDRTGGVQPQHF. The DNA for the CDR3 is TGTGCCAGCAGTGATCGGACAGGGGGCGTTCAGCCCCAGCATTTT.

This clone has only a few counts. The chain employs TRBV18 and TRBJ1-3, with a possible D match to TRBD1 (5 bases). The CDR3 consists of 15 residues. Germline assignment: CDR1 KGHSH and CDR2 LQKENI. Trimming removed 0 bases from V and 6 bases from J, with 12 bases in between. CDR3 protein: CASSPPGGHTNTIYF. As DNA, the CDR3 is TGTGCCAGCTCACCACCCGGGGGTCACACAAACACCATATATTTT.

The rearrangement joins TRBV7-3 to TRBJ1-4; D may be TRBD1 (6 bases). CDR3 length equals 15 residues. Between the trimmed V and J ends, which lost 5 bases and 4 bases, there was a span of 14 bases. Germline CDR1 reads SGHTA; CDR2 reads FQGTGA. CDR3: CASSKTGLGNEKLFF. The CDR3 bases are TGTGCCAGCAGCAAAACAGGGCTTGGTAATGAAAAACTGTTTTTT.

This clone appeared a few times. CDR3 region: CASSPLQLGQGYYEQYF. The CDR3 nucleotides read TGTGCCAGCTCACCTCTCCAACTGGGACAGGGCTACTACGAGCAGTACTTC. The J gene is TRBJ2-7, the V gene TRBV18; 9 bases are a match to TRBD1. V lost 3 bases to trimming and J lost 3 bases; unmatched junction nucleotides: 12. CDR1 and CDR2 (germline): KGHSH, LQKENI. CDR3 length equals 17 residues.

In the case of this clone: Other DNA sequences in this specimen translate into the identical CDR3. Here the CDR3 reads CSVVAGQGAYEQYF. CDR3 sequence (DNA): TGCAGCGTTGTTGCGGGACAGGGGGCCTACGAGCAGTACTTC. The chain joins TRBV29-1 to TRBJ2-7, with 11 bases identical to TRBD1. This CDR3 spans 14 amino acids. V lost 4 bases to trimming and J lost 2 bases; unmatched junction nucleotides: 4. In germline, CDR1 is SQVTM, CDR2 ANQGSEA.

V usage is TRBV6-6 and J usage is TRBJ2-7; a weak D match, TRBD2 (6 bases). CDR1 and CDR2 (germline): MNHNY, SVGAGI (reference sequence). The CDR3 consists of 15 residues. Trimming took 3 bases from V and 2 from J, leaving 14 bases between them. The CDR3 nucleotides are TGTGCCAGCAGTTATACGGGCGGGATACCCTACGAGCAGTACTTC. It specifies CASSYTGGIPYEQYF.

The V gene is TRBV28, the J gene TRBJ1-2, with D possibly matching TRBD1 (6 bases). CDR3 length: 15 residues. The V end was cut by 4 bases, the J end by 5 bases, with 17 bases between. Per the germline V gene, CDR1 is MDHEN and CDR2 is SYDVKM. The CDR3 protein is CASSSSRGGWYGYTF. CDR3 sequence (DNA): TGTGCCAGCAGTTCATCCCGGGGGGGCTGGTATGGCTACACCTTC.

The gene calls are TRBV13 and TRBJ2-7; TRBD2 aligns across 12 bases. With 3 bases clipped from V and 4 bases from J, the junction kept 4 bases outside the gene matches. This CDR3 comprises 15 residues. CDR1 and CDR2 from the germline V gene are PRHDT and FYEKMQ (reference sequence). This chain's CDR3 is CASSLGTSGPYEQYF. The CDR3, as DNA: TGTGCCAGCAGCTTGGGGACTAGCGGGCCATACGAGCAGTACTTC.

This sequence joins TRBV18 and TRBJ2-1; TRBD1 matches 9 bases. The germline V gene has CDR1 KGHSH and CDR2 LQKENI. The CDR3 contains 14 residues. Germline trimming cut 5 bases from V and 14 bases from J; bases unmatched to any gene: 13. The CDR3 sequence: CASSAPGQGDKKFF. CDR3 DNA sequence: TGTGCCAGCTCAGCCCCGGGACAGGGCGATAAAAAGTTCTTC.

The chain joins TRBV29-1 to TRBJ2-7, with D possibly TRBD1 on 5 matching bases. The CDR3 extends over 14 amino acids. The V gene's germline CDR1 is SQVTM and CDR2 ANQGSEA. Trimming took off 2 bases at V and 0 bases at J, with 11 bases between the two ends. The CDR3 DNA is TGCAGCGTTGAAATAAGGGGAAGCTCCTACGAGCAGTACTTC. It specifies CSVEIRGSSYEQYF.

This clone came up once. The DNA of the CDR3 is TGCGCCAGCGGACAGGGGAACACCGGGGAGCTGTTTTTT. It encodes CASGQGNTGELFF. This rearrangement joins TRBV5-1 to TRBJ2-2; TRBD1 agrees at 8 bases. In germline, CDR1 is SGHRS, CDR2 YFSETQ. CDR3 length equals 13 residues. The trim removed 7 bases at V and 1 base at J, leaving 0 bases unmatched.

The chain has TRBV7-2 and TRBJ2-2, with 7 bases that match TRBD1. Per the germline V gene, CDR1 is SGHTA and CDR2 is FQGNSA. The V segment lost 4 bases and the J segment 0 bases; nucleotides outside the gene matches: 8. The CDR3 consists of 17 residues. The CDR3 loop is CASSSPSGTANTGELFF. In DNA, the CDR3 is TGTGCCAGCAGCTCCCCCTCCGGGACAGCGAACACCGGGGAGCTGTTTTTT.

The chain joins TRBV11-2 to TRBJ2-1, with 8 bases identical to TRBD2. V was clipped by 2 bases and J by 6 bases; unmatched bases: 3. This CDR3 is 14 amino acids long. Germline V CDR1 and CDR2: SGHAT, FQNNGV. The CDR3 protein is CASSLMGLGNEQFF. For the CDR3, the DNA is TGTGCCAGCAGCTTAATGGGACTAGGCAATGAGCAGTTCTTC.

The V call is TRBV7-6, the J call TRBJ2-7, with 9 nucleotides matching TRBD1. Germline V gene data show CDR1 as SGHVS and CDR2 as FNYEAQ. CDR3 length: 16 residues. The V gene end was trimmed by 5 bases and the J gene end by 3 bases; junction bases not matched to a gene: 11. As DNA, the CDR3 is TGTGCCAGCAGCAGAGGACAGGGGCTAAAGCACTACGAGCAGTACTTC. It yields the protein CASSRGQGLKHYEQYF. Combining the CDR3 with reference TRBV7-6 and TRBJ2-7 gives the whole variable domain GAGVSQSPRYKVTKRGQDVALRCDPISGHVSLYWYRQALGQGPEFLTYFNYEAQQDKSGLPNDRFSAERPEGSISTLTIQRTEQRDSAMYRCASSRGQGLKHYEQYFGPGTRLTVT.

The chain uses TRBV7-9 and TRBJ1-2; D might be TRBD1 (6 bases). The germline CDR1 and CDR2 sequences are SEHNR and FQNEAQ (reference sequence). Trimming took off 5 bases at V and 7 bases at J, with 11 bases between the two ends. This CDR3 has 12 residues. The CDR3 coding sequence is TGTGCCAGCAGCCGGACAGTTCGTGGCTACACCTTC. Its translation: CASSRTVRGYTF.

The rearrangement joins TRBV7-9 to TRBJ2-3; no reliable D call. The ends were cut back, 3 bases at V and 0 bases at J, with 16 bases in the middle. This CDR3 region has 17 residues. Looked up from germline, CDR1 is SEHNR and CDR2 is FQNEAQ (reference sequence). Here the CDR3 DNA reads TGTGCCAGCAGCTTCGGCAGAGATGGGCTGAGCACAGATACGCAGTATTTT. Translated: CASSFGRDGLSTDTQYF.

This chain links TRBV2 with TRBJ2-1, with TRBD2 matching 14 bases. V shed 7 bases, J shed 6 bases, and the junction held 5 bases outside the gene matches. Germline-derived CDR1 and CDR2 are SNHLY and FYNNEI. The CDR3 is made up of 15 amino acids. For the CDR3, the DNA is TGTGCCAGCATTCGACTAGCGGGAGGGGGCAATGAGCAGTTCTTC. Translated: CASIRLAGGGNEQFF.

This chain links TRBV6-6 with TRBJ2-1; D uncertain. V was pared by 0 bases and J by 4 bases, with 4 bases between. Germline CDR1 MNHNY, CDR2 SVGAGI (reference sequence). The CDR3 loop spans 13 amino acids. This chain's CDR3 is CASSYSFYNEQFF. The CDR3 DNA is TGTGCCAGCAGTTACTCCTTTTACAATGAGCAGTTCTTC.

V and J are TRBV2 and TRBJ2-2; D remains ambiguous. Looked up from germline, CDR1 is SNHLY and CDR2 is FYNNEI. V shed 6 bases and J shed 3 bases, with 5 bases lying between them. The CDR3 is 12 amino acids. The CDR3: CASRADTGELFF. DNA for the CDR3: TGTGCCAGCAGGGCGGACACCGGGGAGCTGTTTTTT. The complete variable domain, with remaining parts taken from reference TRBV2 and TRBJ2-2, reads EPEVTQTPSHQVTQMGQEVILRCVPISNHLYFYWYRQILGQKVEFLVSFYNNEISEKSEIFDDQFSVERPDGSNFTLKIRSTKLEDSAMYFCASRADTGELFFGEGSRLTVL.

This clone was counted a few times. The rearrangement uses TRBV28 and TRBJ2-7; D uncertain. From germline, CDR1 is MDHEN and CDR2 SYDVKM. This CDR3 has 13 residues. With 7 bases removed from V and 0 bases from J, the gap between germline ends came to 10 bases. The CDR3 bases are TGTGCCAGCACCTTAATGAGCTCCTACGAGCAGTACTTC. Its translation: CASTLMSSYEQYF.

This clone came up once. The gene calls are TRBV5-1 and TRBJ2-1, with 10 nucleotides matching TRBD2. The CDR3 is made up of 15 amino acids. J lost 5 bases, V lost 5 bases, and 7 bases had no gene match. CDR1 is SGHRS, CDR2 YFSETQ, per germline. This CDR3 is CASRLAGALHNEQFF. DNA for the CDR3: TGCGCCAGCAGGCTAGCGGGAGCCCTCCACAATGAGCAGTTCTTC.

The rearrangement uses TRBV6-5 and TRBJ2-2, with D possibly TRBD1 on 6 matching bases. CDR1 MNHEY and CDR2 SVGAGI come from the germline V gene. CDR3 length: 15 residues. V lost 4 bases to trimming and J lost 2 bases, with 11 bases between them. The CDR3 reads CASSSRDTNTGELFF. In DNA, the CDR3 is TGTGCCAGCAGTTCCCGGGACACTAACACCGGGGAGCTGTTTTTT.

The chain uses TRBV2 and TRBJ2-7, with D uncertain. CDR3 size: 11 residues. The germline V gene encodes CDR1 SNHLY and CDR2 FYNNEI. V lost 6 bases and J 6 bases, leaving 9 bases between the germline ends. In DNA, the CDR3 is TGTGCCAGCAGGGCCCCTGTCGAGCAGTACTTC. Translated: CASRAPVEQYF. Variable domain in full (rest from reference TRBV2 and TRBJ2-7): EPEVTQTPSHQVTQMGQEVILRCVPISNHLYFYWYRQILGQKVEFLVSFYNNEISEKSEIFDDQFSVERPDGSNFTLKIRSTKLEDSAMYFCASRAPVEQYFGPGTRLTVT.

The CDR3 sequence: CASSLAQMWSGNTIYF. CDR3 in DNA: TGTGCCAGCAGCTTAGCGCAGATGTGGAGCGGAAACACCATATATTTT. The chain uses TRBV7-9 and TRBJ1-3; D gene unclear. Germline V lookup: CDR1 SEHNR, CDR2 FQNEAQ (reference sequence). CDR3 length: 16 amino acids. V was trimmed by 0 bases and J by 4 bases, leaving 13 bases between them. The entire variable domain, with the rest obtained from reference TRBV7-9 and TRBJ1-3, is as follows: DTGVSQNPRHKITKRGQNVTFRCDPISEHNRLYWYRQTLGQGPEFLTYFQNEAQLEKSRLLSDRFSAERPKGSFSTLEIQRTEQGDSAMYLCASSLAQMWSGNTIYFGEGSWLTVV.

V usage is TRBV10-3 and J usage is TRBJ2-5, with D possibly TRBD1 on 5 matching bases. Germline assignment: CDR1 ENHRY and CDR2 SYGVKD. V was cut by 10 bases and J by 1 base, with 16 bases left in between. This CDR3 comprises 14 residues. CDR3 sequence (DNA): TGTGCCACCAGAATAGGGGATCCCCAAGAGACCCAGTACTTC. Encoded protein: CATRIGDPQETQYF.

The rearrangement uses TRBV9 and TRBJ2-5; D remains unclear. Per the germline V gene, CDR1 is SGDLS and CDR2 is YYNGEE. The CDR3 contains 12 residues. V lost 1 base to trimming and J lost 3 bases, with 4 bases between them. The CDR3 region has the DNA TGTGCCAGCAGCGTATCGGAAGAGACCCAGTACTTC. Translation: CASSVSEETQYF. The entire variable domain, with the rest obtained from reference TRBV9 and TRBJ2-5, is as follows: DSGVTQTPKHLITATGQRVTLRCSPRSGDLSVYWYQQSLDQGLQFLIQYYNGEERAKGNILERFSAQQFPDLHSELNLSSLELGDSALYFCASSVSEETQYFGPGTRLLVL.

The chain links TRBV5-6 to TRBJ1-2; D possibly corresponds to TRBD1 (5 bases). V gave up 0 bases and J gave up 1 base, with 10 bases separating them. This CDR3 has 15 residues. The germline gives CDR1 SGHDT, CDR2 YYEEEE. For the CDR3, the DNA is TGTGCCAGCAGCTTGGGGTTGGGGGGTAACTATGGCTACACCTTC. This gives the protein CASSLGLGGNYGYTF.